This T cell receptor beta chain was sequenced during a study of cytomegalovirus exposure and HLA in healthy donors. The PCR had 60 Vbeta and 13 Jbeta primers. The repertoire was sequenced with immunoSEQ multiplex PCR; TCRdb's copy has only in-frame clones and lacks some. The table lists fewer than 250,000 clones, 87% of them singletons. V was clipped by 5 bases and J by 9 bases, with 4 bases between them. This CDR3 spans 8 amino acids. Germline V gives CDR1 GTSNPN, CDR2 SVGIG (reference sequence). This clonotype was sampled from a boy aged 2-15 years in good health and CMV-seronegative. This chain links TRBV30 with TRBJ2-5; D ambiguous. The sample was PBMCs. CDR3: CAWEAQYF. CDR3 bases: TGTGCCTGGGAGGCCCAGTACTTC.